Listed here are 30 T cell receptor beta chains from one sample, sequenced in a study of patients and donors after allogeneic stem cell transplantation. MiXCR, run by TCRdb on the RT-PCR reads, gives a single entry per CDR3 protein. The sample has roughly 880,000 distinct CDR3 sequences, more than 15% seen once. Sequencing was carried out using blood, either unsorted or a sorted T cell fraction (not recorded which). The source is a human donor who was either an allogeneic HSCT recipient or a stem cell or donor lymphocyte infusion donor (not recorded which). It is not recorded whose cells these are; they may come from a transplant donor.

The J gene is TRBJ2-5, the V gene TRBV5-1; tentatively, D is TRBD1 (5 bases). This CDR3 is built from 14 residues. The germline CDR1 and CDR2 sequences are SGHRS and YFSETQ. V was cut by 1 base and J by 4 bases, with 11 bases left in between. Here the CDR3 DNA reads TGCGCCAGCAGCTTGTACCCAGGGCCAGAGACCCAGTACTTC. Translated, it gives CASSLYPGPETQYF.

This clonotype has only a few counts. The V call is TRBV25-1, the J call TRBJ1-1; the match to TRBD1 covers 9 bases. CDR3 size: 17 residues. Germline CDR1 MGHDK, CDR2 SYGVNS. The V gene end was trimmed by 6 bases and the J gene end by 5 bases; junction bases not matched to a gene: 16. The CDR3 loop is CASSPNRGRTGRTEAFF. The CDR3 DNA follows: TGTGCCAGCAGCCCAAACAGGGGGCGAACGGGGAGGACTGAAGCTTTCTTT. Variable domain in full (rest from reference TRBV25-1 and TRBJ1-1): EADIYQTPRYLVIGTGKKITLECSQTMGHDKMYWYQQDPGMELHLIHYSYGVNSTEKGDLSSESTVSRIRTEHFPLTLESARPSHTSQYLCASSPNRGRTGRTEAFFGQGTRLTVV.

The sample holds a few counts of this clonotype. The J gene is TRBJ2-7, the V gene TRBV9; either TRBD1 or TRBD2 may fit D (5 bases each). Per germline, CDR1 SGDLS and CDR2 YYNGEE. The germline V and J ends were trimmed by 0 bases and 3 bases, with 13 bases remaining between them. The CDR3 contains 15 residues. DNA for the CDR3: TGTGCCAGCAGCGTAGCCGGGGACGGCATCTACGAGCAGTACTTC. This sequence encodes CASSVAGDGIYEQYF.

The J gene is TRBJ1-1, the V gene TRBV29-1; no reliable D call. Deletions cut 6 bases from V and 1 base from J, with 6 bases between. This CDR3 has 11 amino acids. CDR1 SQVTM and CDR2 ANQGSEA come from the germline V gene. CDR3 in amino acids: CSVYGNTEAFF. CDR3 DNA: TGCAGCGTATACGGGAACACTGAAGCTTTCTTT.

The sample holds a few counts of this clonotype. V gene TRBV20-1 combines with J gene TRBJ2-2, with D possibly TRBD1 on 5 matching bases. CDR3 length: 16 amino acids. Germline V gives CDR1 DFQATT, CDR2 SNEGSKA (reference sequence). The V end was cut by 0 bases, the J end by 1 base, with 12 bases between. CDR3 nucleotide sequence: TGCAGTGCTAGAGATCGGGCAGGGATGAACACCGGGGAGCTGTTTTTT. Translation gives CSARDRAGMNTGELFF.

This clonotype has ten or more counts. V gene TRBV7-9 combines with J gene TRBJ1-4; D might be TRBD1 (6 bases). Trimming left V 2 bases short and J 8 bases short, with 15 bases between. The CDR3 runs 15 residues. Germline-derived CDR1 and CDR2 are SEHNR and FQNEAQ (reference sequence). CDR3 loop: CASSLRQGLEEKLFF. The CDR3 DNA follows: TGTGCCAGCAGCTTACGCCAGGGGCTCGAGGAAAAACTGTTTTTT. Supplemented by reference TRBV7-9 and TRBJ1-4, the full variable domain reads DTGVSQNPRHKITKRGQNVTFRCDPISEHNRLYWYRQTLGQGPEFLTYFQNEAQLEKSRLLSDRFSAERPKGSFSTLEIQRTEQGDSAMYLCASSLRQGLEEKLFFGSGTQLSVL.

This clonotype was counted ten times or more. This chain connects TRBV21-1 to TRBJ1-1; the D segment call TRBD1 is taken from the table without a DNA check. TRBV21-1 is shown as a pseudogene. This CDR3 comprises 14 residues. For the CDR3, the DNA is TGTGCCAGCAGCATAGACAGTCCGAACACTGAAGCTTTCTTT. This gives the protein CASSIDSPNTEAFF.

J is TRBJ2-7 and V is TRBV21-1; the table gives TRBD2 as D, unverified against the DNA. TRBV21-1 is a documented pseudogene. The CDR3 extends over 15 amino acids. The chain's CDR3 is CARNLGGACSYEQYF. DNA for the CDR3: TGTGCCAGGAATTTGGGAGGGGCCTGCTCCTACGAGCAGTACTTC.

Ten or more counts support this clonotype. The chain links TRBV12-3 or TRBV12-4 to TRBJ2-7; D perhaps matches TRBD1 (6 bases). The CDR3 runs 14 residues. Trimming removed 4 bases from V and 0 bases from J, with 10 bases in between. CDR3 DNA sequence: TGTGCCAGCAGTTACCGGACAGTCTCCTACGAGCAGTACTTC. The encoded protein is CASSYRTVSYEQYF.

This clonotype appeared once. The chain has TRBV29-1 and TRBJ1-2; possible D gene TRBD1, 5 bases. The CDR3 spans 11 residues. With 0 bases removed from V and 8 bases from J, the gap between germline ends came to 7 bases. From germline, CDR1 is SQVTM and CDR2 ANQGSEA. CDR3 in DNA: TGCAGCGTTGAAGACAGGGTGGGCTACACCTTC. This encodes CSVEDRVGYTF.

The chain is built from TRBV5-1 and TRBJ1-3, with D perhaps TRBD1 (6 bases). Germline assignment: CDR1 SGHRS and CDR2 YFSETQ. The CDR3 contains 14 residues. The germline V and J ends were trimmed by 3 bases and 8 bases, with 15 bases remaining between them. This chain's CDR3 is CASSSTAKGDTIYF. CDR3 sequence (DNA): TGCGCCAGCAGCTCTACAGCGAAGGGGGACACCATATATTTT.

The rearrangement uses TRBV5-5 and TRBJ2-7, with D perhaps given as TRBD1 or TRBD2 (5 bases each). V lost 4 bases to trimming and J lost 2 bases, with 16 bases between them. In germline, CDR1 is SGHKS, CDR2 YYEKEE (reference sequence). This CDR3 is built from 15 residues. This chain's CDR3 is CASSPFGTDPYEQYF. CDR3 coding DNA: TGTGCCAGCAGCCCCTTTGGGACGGACCCCTACGAGCAGTACTTC.

The rearrangement joins TRBV7-9 to TRBJ1-1; 10 nucleotides line up with TRBD1. CDR1 is SEHNR and CDR2 is FQNEAQ in the germline V gene (reference sequence). The CDR3 runs 16 residues. V trimming: 1 base; J trimming: 5 bases; junction bases outside the gene matches: 7. For the CDR3, the DNA is TGTGCCAGCAGCTTAGGTCAGACAGGGGGCAGGACTGAAGCTTTCTTT. Translated, it gives CASSLGQTGGRTEAFF.

This clonotype was found many times. The chain has TRBV12-3 or TRBV12-4 and TRBJ2-2; tentative D call: TRBD2 (6 bases). V dropped 9 bases and J dropped 7 bases, with 9 bases sitting between them. This CDR3 comprises 11 residues. CDR3 in amino acids: CASTSRGELFF. In DNA, the CDR3 is TGTGCCAGTACTAGCCGCGGGGAGCTGTTTTTT.

This chain links TRBV20-1 with TRBJ2-7; D is uncertain. Trimming shortened V by 4 bases and J by 6 bases, and 10 bases separated the two germline ends. The CDR3 runs to 11 residues. The germline gives CDR1 DFQATT, CDR2 SNEGSKA (reference sequence). CDR3 loop: CSATHHSEQYF. In DNA form, the CDR3 reads TGCAGTGCTACCCATCATAGCGAGCAGTACTTC.

The sample holds a few counts of this clonotype. The rearrangement joins TRBV7-2 to TRBJ2-1, with D unresolved. The CDR3 loop spans 13 amino acids. Per the germline V gene, CDR1 is SGHTA and CDR2 is FQGNSA. V was trimmed by 1 base and J by 6 bases, leaving 7 bases between them. The CDR3 bases are TGTGCCAGCAGCTTAGGTGGTCCCAATGAGCAGTTCTTC. Residues: CASSLGGPNEQFF.

This clonotype was detected only a few times. The chain recombines TRBV29-1 with TRBJ1-2; a possible D gene is TRBD1 (6 bases). The CDR3 length is 13 residues. The germline CDR1 and CDR2 sequences are SQVTM and ANQGSEA. Trimming pared 6 bases from V and 3 bases from J, leaving 14 bases between. As DNA, the CDR3 is TGCAGCGTCGGATCGGACAGCTACTATGGCTACACCTTC. Protein product: CSVGSDSYYGYTF.

This sequence joins TRBV6-5 and TRBJ1-1; 7 nucleotides agree with TRBD1. V lost 2 bases to trimming and J lost 2 bases; unmatched junction nucleotides: 8. There are 16 residues in the CDR3. CDR1 and CDR2 (germline): MNHEY, SVGAGI. CDR3 amino acids: CASSYAGQALNTEAFF. The CDR3 DNA is TGTGCCAGCAGTTACGCTGGACAGGCCCTTAACACTGAAGCTTTCTTT.

At least ten counts were recorded for this clonotype. The rearrangement links TRBV12-3 or TRBV12-4 to TRBJ2-3, with D perhaps given as TRBD1 or TRBD2 (5 bases each). V gave up 7 bases and J gave up 3 bases, with 17 bases separating them. The CDR3 covers 15 residues. The CDR3 protein is CASTNPGTDTDTQYF. The CDR3, as DNA: TGTGCCAGCACAAACCCCGGGACCGATACAGATACGCAGTATTTT.

This clonotype was seen a few times. The rearrangement links TRBV12-5 to TRBJ2-1, with D possibly matching TRBD2 (6 bases). V lost 7 bases and J lost 10, with 14 bases in between. Germline V lookup: CDR1 LGHNT, CDR2 FRNRAP. The CDR3 is 12 amino acids. The DNA of the CDR3 is TGTGCTAGTGCCATTGGAGGGCAGGAGCAGTTCTTC. Protein: CASAIGGQEQFF.

V gene TRBV9 combines with J gene TRBJ2-7; D is tentatively TRBD1 or TRBD2 (5 bases each). The CDR3 has 15 residues. The germline V and J ends were trimmed by 4 bases and 6 bases, with 20 bases remaining between them. Germline loops: CDR1 SGDLS, CDR2 YYNGEE. The CDR3 DNA reads TGTGCCAGCAGCTCCCACCGGGACCCAAAAGCCGAGCAGTACTTC. This translates into CASSSHRDPKAEQYF.

This clonotype was counted between two and nine times. The gene calls are TRBV21-1 and TRBJ2-5; TRBD2, the D gene given by the table, was not confirmed from the DNA. TRBV21-1 corresponds to a pseudogene. CDR3 length: 17 amino acids. CDR3 sequence: CASSLQGLASGGETQYF. DNA of the CDR3: TGTGCCAGCAGCTTACAGGGTCTCGCTAGCGGGGGAGAGACCCAGTACTTC.

The chain joins TRBV12-3 or TRBV12-4 to TRBJ1-1; D may be TRBD1 (5 bases). V was cut by 5 bases and J by 1 base, with 20 bases left in between. The CDR3 loop spans 17 amino acids. CDR3 in amino acids: CASSGFEWDGANTEAFF. As DNA, the CDR3 is TGTGCCAGCAGTGGATTTGAATGGGACGGCGCGAACACTGAAGCTTTCTTT.

This clonotype was seen a few times. The J gene is TRBJ1-2, the V gene TRBV20-1; D unresolved. Germline V CDR1 and CDR2: DFQATT, SNEGSKA (reference sequence). The V end lost 0 bases, the J end lost 8 bases, and 4 bases lay between the germline ends. This CDR3 region has 10 residues. CDR3 amino acids: CSARDSGYTF. The CDR3 region has the DNA TGCAGTGCTAGAGACTCCGGCTACACCTTC.

This clonotype has a single count. V is TRBV7-2 and J is TRBJ2-5; D is unclear. This CDR3 is built from 14 residues. Germline V gene sequence: CDR1 SGHTA, CDR2 FQGNSA. V gave up 2 bases and J gave up 6 bases, with 13 bases separating them. CDR3 DNA: TGTGCCAGCAGCTTAAGCCAGCTCTTGAAGACCCAGTACTTC. This sequence encodes CASSLSQLLKTQYF.

This clonotype turned up a few times. The rearrangement joins TRBV24-1 to TRBJ1-2; D call uncertain. The length of the CDR3 is 15 residues. Trimming took off 3 bases at V and 4 bases at J, with 14 bases between the two ends. Germline assignment: CDR1 KGHDR and CDR2 SFDVKD. CDR3 region: CATSDTGPGGYGYTF. Here the CDR3 DNA reads TGTGCCACCAGTGATACCGGGCCCGGAGGCTATGGCTACACCTTC.

This clonotype was detected a few times. This chain uses TRBV5-6 with TRBJ2-5; TRBD1 aligns across 7 bases. J was trimmed by 5 bases and V by 5 bases; bases with no gene match: 9. This CDR3 is 14 amino acids long. The germline gives CDR1 SGHDT, CDR2 YYEEEE. CDR3 sequence reads: CASRSTGDRETQYF. The DNA for the CDR3 is TGTGCCAGCAGAAGTACAGGGGACCGGGAGACCCAGTACTTC.

The table lists this clonotype with a few counts. CDR3 sequence reads: CSARDESLTGTIFYEQYF. CDR3 DNA: TGCAGTGCTAGAGATGAATCCCTCACCGGGACAATATTCTACGAGCAGTACTTC. The V and J genes are TRBV20-1 and TRBJ2-7; possible D gene TRBD1, 6 bases. CDR1 DFQATT and CDR2 SNEGSKA come from the germline V gene (reference sequence). V lost 0 bases and J lost 3, with 24 bases in between. The length of the CDR3 is 18 residues.

This clonotype was seen a few times. V and J are TRBV29-1 and TRBJ2-7; maybe TRBD2 (6 bases). The CDR3 spans 14 residues. Germline V lookup: CDR1 SQVTM, CDR2 ANQGSEA. The ends were cut back, 1 base at V and 0 bases at J, with 10 bases in the middle. The CDR3 nucleotides read TGCAGCGTTGAAGTCCCTAGCGACTCCTACGAGCAGTACTTC. It is translated as CSVEVPSDSYEQYF.

This clonotype was picked up a small number of times. V is TRBV20-1 and J is TRBJ2-3, with 8 bases that match TRBD2. CDR3 size: 15 residues. The V gene's germline CDR1 is DFQATT and CDR2 SNEGSKA (reference sequence). The ends lost 6 bases at V and 1 base at J; junction bases unmatched: 9. The CDR3 protein is CSASKRERGTDTQYF. In DNA form, the CDR3 reads TGCAGTGCCAGCAAGCGGGAGAGGGGCACAGATACGCAGTATTTT.